Below are 31 T cell receptor beta chains sequenced from a single sample in a study of technical replicates of blood from several donors. Assay: immunoSEQ multiplex PCR; the TCRdb copy retains only in-frame clones and omits some. The sample includes about 84,000 clones, 97% of them seen just once. The sample comprised T cells isolated from PBMCs. These receptors were obtained from a human donor in good health.

V gene TRBV13 combines with J gene TRBJ2-7, with 9 positions matching TRBD1. The CDR3 loop spans 16 amino acids. CDR1 is PRHDT, CDR2 FYEKMQ, per germline (reference sequence). V trimming: 6 bases; J trimming: 6 bases; junction bases outside the gene matches: 15. Here the CDR3 reads CASRPPWTGVDREQYF. In DNA, the CDR3 is TGTGCCAGCAGGCCACCCTGGACAGGGGTCGATCGCGAGCAGTACTTC.

This clone has just one count. The chain employs TRBV19 and TRBJ1-6; D is possibly TRBD1 (5 bases). Germline CDR1 is LNHDA and CDR2 is SQIVND (reference sequence). The CDR3 contains 16 residues. V gave up 0 bases and J gave up 7 bases, with 13 bases separating them. The CDR3 spells CASSIDLGPGNSPLHF. For the CDR3, the DNA is TGTGCCAGTAGTATAGATCTGGGCCCAGGGAATTCACCCCTCCACTTT.

The chain uses TRBV28 and TRBJ2-5, with TRBD2 matching over 16 bases. Per the germline V gene, CDR1 is MDHEN and CDR2 is SYDVKM. The CDR3 covers 17 residues. V shed 5 bases, J shed 2 bases, and the junction held 5 bases outside the gene matches. For the CDR3, the DNA is TGTGCCAGCAGTGGGGGACTAGCGGGAGGGGTACAAGAGACCCAGTACTTC. Amino acid sequence: CASSGGLAGGVQETQYF. Using reference TRBV28 and TRBJ2-5 for the parts outside the CDR3, the full variable domain is DVKVTQSSRYLVKRTGEKVFLECVQDMDHENMFWYRQDPGLGLRLIYFSYDVKMKEKGDIPEGYSVSREKKERFSLILESASTNQTSMYLCASSGGLAGGVQETQYFGPGTRLLVL.

The J gene is TRBJ2-5, the V gene TRBV19, with a tentative D call TRBD2 (5 bases). CDR1 and CDR2 (germline): LNHDA, SQIVND (reference sequence). V lost 5 bases, J lost 7 bases, and 14 bases lay in between. The CDR3 runs 13 residues. CDR3 sequence: CASSGRPGGTQYF. CDR3 in DNA: TGTGCCAGTAGTGGCAGACCCGGAGGGACCCAGTACTTC.

This sequence joins TRBV9 and TRBJ2-4, with D possibly matching TRBD2 (5 bases). V gave up 0 bases and J gave up 0 bases, with 16 bases separating them. There are 18 residues in the CDR3. The V gene's germline CDR1 is SGDLS and CDR2 YYNGEE. The CDR3 DNA sequence: TGTGCCAGCAGCGTAGGAGGGATATTAAACCTAGCCAAAAACATTCAGTACTTC. Amino acid sequence: CASSVGGILNLAKNIQYF.

The V call is TRBV19, the J call TRBJ1-1, with 8 bases fitting TRBD1. CDR1 is LNHDA and CDR2 is SQIVND in the germline V gene (reference sequence). This CDR3 contains 17 residues. V lost 5 bases, J lost 0 bases, and 11 bases stayed unmatched. In DNA form, the CDR3 reads TGTGCCAGTAGTCCAGGACAGGGAGGGGCGTTGAACACTGAAGCTTTCTTT. Encoded protein: CASSPGQGGALNTEAFF. Variable domain in full (rest from reference TRBV19 and TRBJ1-1): DGGITQSPKYLFRKEGQNVTLSCEQNLNHDAMYWYRQDPGQGLRLIYYSQIVNDFQKGDIAEGYSVSREKKESFPLTVTSAQKNPTAFYLCASSPGQGGALNTEAFFGQGTRLTVV.

The J gene is TRBJ2-5, the V gene TRBV27; possible D gene TRBD1, 5 bases. Germline V lookup: CDR1 MNHEY, CDR2 SMNVEV (reference sequence). The CDR3 sequence is 14 residues long. Trimming took off 6 bases at V and 3 bases at J, with 14 bases between the two ends. CDR3 sequence (DNA): TGTGCCAGCAGACGGACAAGCCCTAAAGAGACCCAGTACTTC. Translated: CASRRTSPKETQYF.

The J gene is TRBJ1-1, the V gene TRBV9, with a weak D call TRBD1 (5 bases). V shed 4 bases and J shed 1 base, with 11 bases lying between them. The CDR3 extends over 14 amino acids. The germline V gene encodes CDR1 SGDLS and CDR2 YYNGEE. CDR3 protein: CASSSRDWNTEAFF. Written as DNA, the CDR3 is TGTGCCAGCAGCTCGAGGGACTGGAACACTGAAGCTTTCTTT.

The J gene is TRBJ2-7, the V gene TRBV2, with TRBD1 matching 9 bases. Unmatched junction bases numbered 4, after V lost 7 bases and J lost 3 bases. Looked up from germline, CDR1 is SNHLY and CDR2 is FYNNEI. CDR3 length: 13 amino acids. In DNA, the CDR3 is TGTGCCAGCATAAGGACAGGGGTCTACGAGCAGTACTTC. It codes for CASIRTGVYEQYF.

The chain uses TRBV7-9 and TRBJ1-5; TRBD1 agrees at 7 bases. The CDR3 loop spans 15 amino acids. Trimming took 2 bases from V and 3 from J; bases not matched to a gene: 4. CDR1 and CDR2 (germline): SEHNR, FQNEAQ (reference sequence). The CDR3 sequence: CASSLQGQSNQPQHF. CDR3 nucleotide sequence: TGTGCCAGCAGCTTACAGGGACAGTCCAATCAGCCCCAGCATTTT.

J is TRBJ2-7 and V is TRBV29-1, with D perhaps TRBD2 (5 bases). V shed 6 bases and J shed 3 bases, with 9 bases lying between them. CDR1 and CDR2 (germline): SQVTM, ANQGSEA. The length of the CDR3 is 11 residues. The CDR3 nucleotides read TGCAGCGTCGTCCGGGGCTACGAGCAGTACTTC. It is translated as CSVVRGYEQYF.

The genes are TRBV27 and TRBJ1-2; D is possibly TRBD1 (6 bases). From germline, CDR1 is MNHEY and CDR2 SMNVEV (reference sequence). This CDR3 is built from 15 residues. V gave up 2 bases and J gave up 8 bases, with 18 bases separating them. The CDR3 here is CASSLEANRVGGYTF. In DNA, the CDR3 is TGTGCCAGCAGTTTAGAGGCCAACAGGGTAGGGGGCTACACCTTC.

V and J are TRBV2 and TRBJ2-1, with TRBD2 matching over 11 bases. The CDR3 has 15 amino acids. Germline CDR1 reads SNHLY; CDR2 reads FYNNEI. V lost 6 bases to trimming and J lost 7 bases; unmatched junction nucleotides: 8. The CDR3 protein is CASRPLAGGENEQFF. As DNA, the CDR3 is TGTGCCAGCAGACCCCTAGCGGGAGGAGAAAATGAGCAGTTCTTC.

The count of this clone is one. The rearrangement links TRBV5-1 to TRBJ2-7; perhaps TRBD2 as D (5 bases). The germline CDR1 and CDR2 sequences are SGHRS and YFSETQ. This CDR3 comprises 15 residues. Trimming shortened V by 0 bases and J by 0 bases, and 10 bases separated the two germline ends. CDR3 bases: TGCGCCAGCAGCTTGGAAGTCGGAGGCTCCTACGAGCAGTACTTC. Encoded protein: CASSLEVGGSYEQYF.

The chain has TRBV28 and TRBJ1-1; D not certain. The V end was cut by 3 bases, the J end by 5 bases, with 13 bases between. The CDR3 runs to 14 residues. From germline, CDR1 is MDHEN and CDR2 SYDVKM. The CDR3, as DNA: TGTGCCAGCAGTTTCGCGGCTTTGGGTACTGAAGCTTTCTTT. Translation gives CASSFAALGTEAFF.

This clone appeared once. This chain joins TRBV5-8 and TRBJ1-5; D uncertain. CDR3 length: 13 amino acids. The V end lost 6 bases, the J end lost 2 bases, and 9 bases lay between the germline ends. Per germline, CDR1 SGHTS and CDR2 YDEGEE. The CDR3 sequence is CASTASGNQPQHF. CDR3 sequence (DNA): TGTGCCAGCACTGCGTCGGGCAATCAGCCCCAGCATTTT.

V gene TRBV14 combines with J gene TRBJ1-2, with 9 positions matching TRBD1. The CDR3 length is 16 residues. V lost 1 base and J lost 5; bases outside the gene matches: 8. Germline V gene lookup returns CDR1 SGHDN and CDR2 FVKESK. CDR3: CASSQAGGQGLYGYTF. DNA of the CDR3: TGTGCCAGCAGCCAAGCTGGGGGACAGGGACTATATGGCTACACCTTC.

The J gene is TRBJ1-1, the V gene TRBV6-1, with 11 bases identical to TRBD1. The CDR3 is 14 residues long. Germline V gene sequence: CDR1 MNHNS, CDR2 SASEGT. The junction had 1 base not matched to a gene; V was cut back by 6 bases and J by 1 base. CDR3 sequence: CASRGTGGNTEAFF. The DNA for the CDR3 is TGTGCCAGCAGGGGGACAGGGGGGAACACTGAAGCTTTCTTT.

This chain connects TRBV4-2 to TRBJ2-1, with a tentative D call TRBD2 (5 bases). The germline gives CDR1 LGHNA, CDR2 YNFKEQ. There are 16 residues in the CDR3. The ends were cut back, 6 bases at V and 0 bases at J, with 15 bases in the middle. The CDR3 bases are TGTGCCAGCAGTCGAGGGCTAGCAAGCTCCTACAATGAGCAGTTCTTC. Amino acid sequence: CASSRGLASSYNEQFF.

The J gene is TRBJ2-1, the V gene TRBV10-3, with D maybe TRBD1 (7 bases). Germline V gene lookup returns CDR1 ENHRY and CDR2 SYGVKD. V lost 10 bases and J lost 7, with 23 bases in between. The length of the CDR3 is 15 residues. The CDR3 bases are TGTGCCACCCAGGGAGGAGGGGGCGCAGGGAATGAGCAGTTCTTC. Translation gives CATQGGGGAGNEQFF.

This chain joins TRBV7-9 and TRBJ2-7; D is undetermined. V was shortened by 1 base and J by 7 bases, with 11 bases between the two germline ends. The germline V gene has CDR1 SEHNR and CDR2 FQNEAQ (reference sequence). The length of the CDR3 is 13 residues. CDR3 DNA: TGTGCCAGCAGCTTAGGTGACATCCCTGAGCAGTACTTC. Its translation: CASSLGDIPEQYF.

V usage is TRBV7-3 and J usage is TRBJ2-1, with a tentative D call TRBD1 (6 bases). V was pared by 4 bases and J by 10 bases, with 11 bases between. This CDR3 region has 12 residues. Germline V gene sequence: CDR1 SGHTA, CDR2 FQGTGA. Here the CDR3 reads CASSYRVGEQFF. As DNA, the CDR3 is TGTGCCAGCAGCTACAGGGTCGGGGAGCAGTTCTTC.

The chain links TRBV6-1 to TRBJ2-7, with no clear D. CDR3 length equals 13 residues. The V and J ends lost 2 bases and 2 bases respectively, with 7 bases between them. CDR1 and CDR2 (germline): MNHNS, SASEGT. CDR3 nucleotides: TGTGCCAGCAGTGAACGGCAGGCCTACGAGCAGTACTTC. Its translation is CASSERQAYEQYF.

This clone was seen once. The chain has TRBV6-5 and TRBJ2-3, with unresolved D. V gave up 0 bases and J gave up 2 bases, with 3 bases separating them. Looked up from germline, CDR1 is MNHEY and CDR2 is SVGAGI. The length of the CDR3 is 13 residues. The CDR3 is CASSYSFTDTQYF. In DNA form, the CDR3 reads TGTGCCAGCAGTTACTCCTTCACAGATACGCAGTATTTT.

The rearrangement uses TRBV4-1 and TRBJ2-3; a weak D match, TRBD2 (5 bases). Germline V gene data show CDR1 as MGHRA and CDR2 as YSYEKL. The CDR3 spans 18 residues. Trimming shortened V by 0 bases and J by 0 bases, and 16 bases separated the two germline ends. DNA for the CDR3: TGCGCCAGCAGCCAAGATTTTCGGGGAGCACCTAGCACAGATACGCAGTATTTT. It yields the protein CASSQDFRGAPSTDTQYF.

The CDR3 reads CASSFGTSGYEQYF. The CDR3 nucleotides are TGTGCCAGTAGTTTTGGGACTAGCGGCTACGAGCAGTACTTC. The rearrangement joins TRBV19 to TRBJ2-7, with 11 bases that match TRBD2. The CDR3 length is 14 residues. Germline trimming cut 5 bases from V and 3 bases from J; bases unmatched to any gene: 3. Germline values: CDR1 LNHDA, CDR2 SQIVND (reference sequence).

To note about this clone: At one end, the junction sequence differs from germline, possibly due to a read error. The chain joins TRBV2 to TRBJ2-7, with D possibly matching TRBD2 (6 bases). The CDR3 runs 12 residues. The germline V gene has CDR1 SNHLY and CDR2 FYNNEI. CDR3 DNA sequence: TGTGCCAGCATCTTCGTTCCGGGGACTCCAATCTTC. Amino acid sequence: CASIFVPGTPIF. The full variable domain, rest sourced from reference TRBV2 and TRBJ2-7, is EPEVTQTPSHQVTQMGQEVILRCVPISNHLYFYWYRQILGQKVEFLVSFYNNEISEKSEIFDDQFSVERPDGSNFTLKIRSTKLEDSAMYFCASIFVPGTPIFGPGTRLTVT.

The chain links TRBV6-1 to TRBJ2-5; the match to TRBD2 covers 9 bases. The CDR3 is made up of 16 amino acids. The trim removed 1 base at V and 1 base at J, leaving 4 bases unmatched. The germline CDR1 and CDR2 sequences are MNHNS and SASEGT. CDR3 bases: TGTGCCAGCAGTGAAGGACTAGCGGTAGTCCAAGAGACCCAGTACTTC. This sequence encodes CASSEGLAVVQETQYF.

The gene calls are TRBV28 and TRBJ2-7, with TRBD2 matching 7 bases. This CDR3 region has 13 residues. V shed 5 bases and J 4 bases; nucleotides not matched to a gene: 5. Germline CDR1 is MDHEN and CDR2 is SYDVKM. The chain's CDR3 is CASSLGGGYEQYF. In DNA, the CDR3 is TGTGCCAGCAGTCTTGGGGGGGGATACGAGCAGTACTTC.

V is TRBV15 and J is TRBJ1-1, with 9 nucleotides matching TRBD1. In germline, CDR1 is LNHNV, CDR2 YYDKDF (reference sequence). The CDR3 is 15 residues long. With 0 bases clipped from V and 3 bases from J, the junction kept 2 bases outside the gene matches. In DNA, the CDR3 is TGTGCCACCAGCAGAGAGAGGGACAGGGACACTGAAGCTTTCTTT. Amino acids: CATSRERDRDTEAFF.

V and J are TRBV7-8 and TRBJ1-4; TRBD1 agrees at 8 bases. V shed 5 bases, J shed 5 bases, and the junction held 7 bases outside the gene matches. CDR1 is SGHVS, CDR2 FQNEAQ, per germline. The CDR3 runs 15 residues. The CDR3 DNA follows: TGTGCCAGCAGCCCCCGACAGGGGAGGAATGAAAAACTGTTTTTT. It translates to CASSPRQGRNEKLFF.